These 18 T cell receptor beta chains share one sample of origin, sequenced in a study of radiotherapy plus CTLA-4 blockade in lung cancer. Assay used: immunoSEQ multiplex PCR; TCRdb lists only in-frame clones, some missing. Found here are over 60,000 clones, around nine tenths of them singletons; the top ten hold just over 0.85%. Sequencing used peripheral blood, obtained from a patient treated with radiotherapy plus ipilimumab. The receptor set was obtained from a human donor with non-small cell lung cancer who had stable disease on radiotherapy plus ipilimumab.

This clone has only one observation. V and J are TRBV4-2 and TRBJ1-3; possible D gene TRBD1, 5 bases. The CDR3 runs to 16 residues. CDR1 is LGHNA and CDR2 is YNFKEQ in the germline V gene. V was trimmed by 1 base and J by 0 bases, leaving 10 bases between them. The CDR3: CASSQGGGTSGNTIYF. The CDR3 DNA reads TGTGCCAGCAGCCAAGGGGGGGGAACCTCTGGAAACACCATATATTTT.

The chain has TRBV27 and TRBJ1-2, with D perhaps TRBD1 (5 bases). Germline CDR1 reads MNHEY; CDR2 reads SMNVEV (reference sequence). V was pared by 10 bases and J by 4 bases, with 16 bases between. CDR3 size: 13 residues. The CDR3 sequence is CATSWGVGYGYTF. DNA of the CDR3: TGTGCCACCTCGTGGGGGGTGGGCTATGGCTACACCTTC.

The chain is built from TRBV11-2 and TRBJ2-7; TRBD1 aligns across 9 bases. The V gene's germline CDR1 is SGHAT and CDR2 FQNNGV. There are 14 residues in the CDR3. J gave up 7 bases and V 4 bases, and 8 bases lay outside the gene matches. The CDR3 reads CASSYRTGAGEQYF. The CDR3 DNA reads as TGTGCCAGCAGCTACAGGACAGGGGCAGGGGAGCAGTACTTC.

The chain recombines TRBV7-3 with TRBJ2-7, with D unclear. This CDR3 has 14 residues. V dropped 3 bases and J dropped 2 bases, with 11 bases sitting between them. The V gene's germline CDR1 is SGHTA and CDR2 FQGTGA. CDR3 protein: CASSFRDLTYEQYF. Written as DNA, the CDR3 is TGTGCCAGCAGCTTTAGAGACTTAACCTACGAGCAGTACTTC. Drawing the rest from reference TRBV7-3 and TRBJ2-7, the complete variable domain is GAGVSQTPSNKVTEKGKYVELRCDPISGHTALYWYRQSLGQGPEFLIYFQGTGAADDSGLPNDRFFAVRPEGSVSTLKIQRTERGDSAVYLCASSFRDLTYEQYFGPGTRLTVT.

CDR3 sequence reads: CASSLLSLAGGFSYEQYF. CDR3 DNA sequence: TGTGCCAGCAGTTTATTAAGTCTAGCGGGAGGGTTCTCCTACGAGCAGTACTTC. The rearrangement links TRBV28 to TRBJ2-7; 12 bases fit TRBD2. The CDR3 is 18 residues long. The junction had 7 bases not matched to a gene; V was cut back by 1 base and J by 0 bases. Germline V gene sequence: CDR1 MDHEN, CDR2 SYDVKM.

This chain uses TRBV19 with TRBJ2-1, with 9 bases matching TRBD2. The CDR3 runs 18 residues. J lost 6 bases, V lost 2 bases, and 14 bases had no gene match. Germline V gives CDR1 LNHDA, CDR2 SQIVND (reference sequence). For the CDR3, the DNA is TGTGCCAGTAGTATAAATGTGGGTAGCGGGAGCTTCCCCAATGAGCAGTTCTTC. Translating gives CASSINVGSGSFPNEQFF.

The CDR3 sequence is CASKGASGASNTGELFF. The DNA of the CDR3 is TGTGCCAGCAAAGGGGCTAGCGGGGCATCGAACACCGGGGAGCTGTTTTTT. The J gene is TRBJ2-2, the V gene TRBV25-1; 9 bases line up with TRBD2. V was clipped by 7 bases and J by 0 bases; unmatched bases: 9. CDR3 length equals 17 residues. Germline CDR1 reads MGHDK; CDR2 reads SYGVNS. The complete variable domain, with remaining parts taken from reference TRBV25-1 and TRBJ2-2, reads EADIYQTPRYLVIGTGKKITLECSQTMGHDKMYWYQQDPGMELHLIHYSYGVNSTEKGDLSSESTVSRIRTEHFPLTLESARPSHTSQYLCASKGASGASNTGELFFGEGSRLTVL.

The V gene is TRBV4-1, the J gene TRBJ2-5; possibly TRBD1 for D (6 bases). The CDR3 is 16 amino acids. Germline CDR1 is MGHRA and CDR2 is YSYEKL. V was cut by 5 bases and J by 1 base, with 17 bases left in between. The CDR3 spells CASSSGWTAIQETQYF. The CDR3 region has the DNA TGCGCCAGCAGCTCCGGTTGGACAGCGATCCAAGAGACCCAGTACTTC.

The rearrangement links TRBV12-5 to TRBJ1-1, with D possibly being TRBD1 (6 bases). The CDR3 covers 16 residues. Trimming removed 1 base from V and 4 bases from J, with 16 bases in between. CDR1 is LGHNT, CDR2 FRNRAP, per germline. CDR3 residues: CASGLAPLEGGTEAFF. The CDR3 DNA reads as TGTGCTAGTGGTTTGGCCCCTTTGGAAGGGGGCACTGAAGCTTTCTTT.

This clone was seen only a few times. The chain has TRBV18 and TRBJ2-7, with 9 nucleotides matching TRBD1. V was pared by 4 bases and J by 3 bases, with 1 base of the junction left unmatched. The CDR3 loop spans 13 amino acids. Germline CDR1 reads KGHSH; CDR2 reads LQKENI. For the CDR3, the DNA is TGTGCCAGCTCACTGGGACAGGGCTACGAGCAGTACTTC. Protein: CASSLGQGYEQYF.

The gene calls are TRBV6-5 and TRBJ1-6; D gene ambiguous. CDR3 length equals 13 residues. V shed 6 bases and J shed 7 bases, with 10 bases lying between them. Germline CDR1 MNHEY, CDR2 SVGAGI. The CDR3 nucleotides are TGTGCCAGCAGCTTTGAGAAGAATTCACCCCTCCACTTT. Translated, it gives CASSFEKNSPLHF.

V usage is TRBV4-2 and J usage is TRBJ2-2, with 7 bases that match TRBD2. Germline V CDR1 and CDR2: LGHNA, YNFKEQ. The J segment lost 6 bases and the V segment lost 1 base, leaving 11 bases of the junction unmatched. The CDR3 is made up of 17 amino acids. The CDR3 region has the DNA TGTGCCAGCAGCCAAGTCCGAGCGGGGACCATCTCCGGGGAGCTGTTTTTT. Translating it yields CASSQVRAGTISGELFF.

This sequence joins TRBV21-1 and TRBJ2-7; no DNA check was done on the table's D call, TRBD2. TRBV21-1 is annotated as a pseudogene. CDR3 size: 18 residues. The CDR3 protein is CASGPGLAGGPYLYEQYF. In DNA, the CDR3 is TGTGCCAGCGGCCCCGGACTAGCGGGAGGGCCGTATCTCTACGAGCAGTACTTC.

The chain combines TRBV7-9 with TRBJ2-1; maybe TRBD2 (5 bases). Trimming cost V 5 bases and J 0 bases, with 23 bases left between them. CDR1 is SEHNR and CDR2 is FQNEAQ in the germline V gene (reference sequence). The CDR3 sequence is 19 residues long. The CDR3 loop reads CASSPTIISSGSSYNEQFF. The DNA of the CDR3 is TGTGCCAGCAGCCCTACTATCATCAGCTCGGGGAGCTCCTACAATGAGCAGTTCTTC.

The CDR3 DNA reads TGTGCCAGCAGCTTCCAGGACAGAGACTATAATTCACCCCTCCACTTT. Protein: CASSFQDRDYNSPLHF. The chain employs TRBV7-9 and TRBJ1-6, with D perhaps TRBD1 (6 bases). Trimming cost V 3 bases and J 3 bases, with 12 bases left between them. This CDR3 is 16 amino acids long. The germline gives CDR1 SEHNR, CDR2 FQNEAQ (reference sequence). Together with reference TRBV7-9 and TRBJ1-6, the CDR3 gives the full variable domain: DTGVSQNPRHKITKRGQNVTFRCDPISEHNRLYWYRQTLGQGPEFLTYFQNEAQLEKSRLLSDRFSAERPKGSFSTLEIQRTEQGDSAMYLCASSFQDRDYNSPLHFGNGTRLTVT.

This chain's CDR3 is CASTEVAGGFTNEKLFF. In nucleotides, the CDR3 is TGTGCCAGCACCGAGGTGGCAGGCGGTTTCACTAATGAAAAACTGTTTTTT. The rearrangement links TRBV2 to TRBJ1-4; D ambiguous. From germline, CDR1 is SNHLY and CDR2 FYNNEI. The CDR3 is 17 amino acids. V lost 7 bases and J lost 2, with 20 bases in between. Using reference TRBV2 and TRBJ1-4 for the parts outside the CDR3, the full variable domain is EPEVTQTPSHQVTQMGQEVILRCVPISNHLYFYWYRQILGQKVEFLVSFYNNEISEKSEIFDDQFSVERPDGSNFTLKIRSTKLEDSAMYFCASTEVAGGFTNEKLFFGSGTQLSVL.

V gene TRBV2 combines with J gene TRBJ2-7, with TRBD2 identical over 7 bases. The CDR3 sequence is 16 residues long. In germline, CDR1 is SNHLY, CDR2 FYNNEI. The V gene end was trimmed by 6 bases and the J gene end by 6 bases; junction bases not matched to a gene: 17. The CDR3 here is CASRGLGLGTGSEQYF. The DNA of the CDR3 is TGTGCCAGCAGGGGGCTTGGACTAGGTACGGGGAGCGAGCAGTACTTC.

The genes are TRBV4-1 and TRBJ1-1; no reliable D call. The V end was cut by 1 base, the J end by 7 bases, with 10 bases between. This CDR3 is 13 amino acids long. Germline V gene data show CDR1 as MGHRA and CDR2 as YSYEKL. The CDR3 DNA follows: TGCGCCAGCAGCCAAGCCAAGGGTCATGAAGCTTTCTTT. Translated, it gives CASSQAKGHEAFF.